The rows below give T cell receptor beta chains drawn from one sample of a study of T-cell memory formation after mild COVID-19. TCRdb fed the 5' RACE reads into MiXCR, producing one record per CDR3 protein. Among 65,000 to 90,000 distinct CDR3 sequences listed, 13% were seen once. Sequenced: PBMCs or a T cell subset sorted from them (not recorded which). These receptors were obtained from a man between 18 and 35 years old who had mild COVID-19 (a few samples of this study predate the infection). Cell type and time point are not known. Both conserved end residues are part of each CDR3. Each record gives: J gene, clone size, D gene, V gene, CDR3 protein, CDR3 DNA. D genes are given only for firm matches. Clone size appears in some rows only: once, few, many, or a class for an expanded clone.

TRBJ1-2	.	TRBD1	TRBV29-1	CSVERGPYYGYTF	TGCAGCGTTGAGAGGGGGCCCTACTATGGCTACACCTTC
TRBJ2-3	few	.	TRBV11-2	CASSSIGGRTDTQYF	TGTGCCAGCAGCTCCATAGGGGGGCGCACAGATACGCAGTATTTT
TRBJ1-6	.	.	TRBV7-2	CASSRSVGPLHF	TGTGCCAGCAGCCGCTCGGTGGGACCCCTCCACTTT
TRBJ1-1	.	.	TRBV29-1	CSVASRVEAFF	TGCAGCGTTGCCTCGAGGGTCGAAGCTTTCTTT
TRBJ2-5	.	.	TRBV28	CASSLRGQETQYF	TGTGCCAGCAGTTTACGAGGGCAAGAGACCCAGTACTTC
TRBJ1-6	few	.	TRBV7-2	CASSLVGSPLHF	TGTGCCAGCAGCTTAGTAGGTTCACCCCTCCACTTT
TRBJ2-3	.	.	TRBV2	CASSGGGGAANTQYF	TGTGCCAGCAGTGGGGGAGGGGGCGCCGCAAATACGCAGTATTTT
TRBJ2-7	few	TRBD1	TRBV27	CASTQGRGHEQYF	TGTGCCAGCACCCAGGGCAGGGGGCACGAGCAGTACTTC
TRBJ2-1	few	.	TRBV29-1	CSVEFFRDDNEQFF	TGCAGCGTCGAGTTCTTCAGGGACGACAATGAGCAGTTCTTC
TRBJ2-1	.	TRBD2	TRBV7-3	CASSRTSGYNEQFF	TGTGCCAGCAGCCGGACTAGCGGCTACAATGAGCAGTTCTTC
TRBJ2-2	.	.	TRBV24-1	CATSDLLGSRSGELFF	TGTGCCACCAGTGATTTGTTAGGGTCCCGCTCCGGGGAGCTGTTTTTT
TRBJ2-3	.	TRBD1	TRBV24-1	CATSDLGDRGTDTQYF	TGTGCCACCAGTGATTTAGGGGACAGGGGCACAGATACGCAGTATTTT
TRBJ2-1	few	.	TRBV27	CASRTDGHSYNEQFF	TGTGCCAGCAGAACCGACGGACACTCCTACAATGAGCAGTTCTTC
TRBJ1-2	.	TRBD1	TRBV15	CATSRDRNYGYTF	TGTGCCACCAGCAGGGACAGGAACTATGGCTACACCTTC
TRBJ2-1	few	.	TRBV15	CATSDSVRDEQFF	TGTGCCACCAGTGACTCTGTGAGGGATGAGCAGTTCTTC
TRBJ2-1	few	TRBD1	TRBV7-9	CASSQTGGGYNEQFF	TGTGCCAGCAGCCAGACAGGGGGAGGCTACAATGAGCAGTTCTTC
TRBJ2-7	.	.	TRBV6-5	CASSYVASSYEQYF	TGTGCCAGCAGTTATGTAGCCTCCTCCTACGAGCAGTACTTC
TRBJ2-7	.	.	TRBV6-6	CASSHNTEKRRPYEQYF	TGTGCCAGCAGCCACAATACTGAGAAGCGTAGGCCCTACGAGCAGTACTTC
TRBJ2-3	many	.	TRBV2	CASSEGRGSSTDTQYF	TGTGCCAGCAGTGAAGGACGGGGGTCAAGCACAGATACGCAGTATTTT
TRBJ2-1	many	TRBD2	TRBV11-2	CASSLGRAGGGDNEQFF	TGTGCCAGCAGCCTCGGAAGAGCGGGGGGAGGAGATAATGAGCAGTTCTTC
TRBJ2-3	many	TRBD2	TRBV4-3	CASSQDLASGDRTDTQYF	TGCGCCAGCAGCCAAGATTTGGCTAGCGGGGACCGCACAGATACGCAGTATTTT
TRBJ1-3	.	.	TRBV29-1	CSVLTVSGNTIYF	TGCAGCGTTTTGACTGTATCTGGAAACACCATATATTTT
TRBJ2-1	few	TRBD2	TRBV10-3	CAISLAGSGEQFF	TGTGCCATCTCTCTAGCGGGGAGCGGTGAGCAGTTCTTC
TRBJ2-7	many	.	TRBV7-9	CASSLGVGLTYEQYF	TGTGCCAGCAGCTTAGGAGTCGGCCTCACCTACGAGCAGTACTTC
TRBJ1-2	.	.	TRBV15	CATSRDRDKTDYGYTF	TGTGCCACCAGCAGAGATCGGGATAAGACTGACTATGGCTACACCTTC
TRBJ2-2	.	.	TRBV24-1	CATSDWTVTVELFF	TGTGCCACCAGTGACTGGACAGTCACCGTGGAGCTGTTTTTT
TRBJ2-1	.	.	TRBV29-1	CSVWGQGGDEQFF	TGCAGCGTCTGGGGGCAGGGGGGGGATGAGCAGTTCTTC
TRBJ2-2	.	.	TRBV12-5	CASDPRRGANTGELFF	TGTGCTAGTGATCCCAGGAGGGGGGCGAACACCGGGGAGCTGTTTTTT
TRBJ2-7	.	.	TRBV5-5	CASSLDLGRPNEQYF	TGTGCCAGCAGCCTGGACTTGGGGCGACCGAATGAGCAGTACTTC
TRBJ1-1	.	TRBD1	TRBV7-2	CASRPRQGLNMNTEAFF	TGTGCCAGCAGACCTCGACAGGGGTTAAATATGAACACTGAAGCTTTCTTT
TRBJ2-3	few	.	TRBV4-3	CASSIRRPTDTQYF	TGCGCCAGCAGCATCCGACGGCCCACAGATACGCAGTATTTT
TRBJ2-3	.	TRBD2	TRBV4-1	CASSPTSGVSTDTQYF	TGCGCCAGCAGCCCAACTAGCGGGGTGAGCACAGATACGCAGTATTTT
TRBJ2-3	.	.	TRBV14	CASSPRRADLHRDTQYF	TGTGCCAGCAGCCCCCGCCGGGCCGATCTCCATAGAGATACGCAGTATTTT